Listed below are T cell receptor beta chains from one sample, sequenced in a study of control samples from healthy donors and cancer patients. Profiled with immunoSEQ multiplex PCR; TCRdb holds only in-frame clones, not every one. Seen here are 130,000 or so clones, about 90% observed once, and the top ten hold 40%. Sequencing was performed on blood. The source is a man aged 45-65 years in good health. Each CDR3 is given with its conserved first and last residue. D genes are given only for firm matches. Expanded clones get a size class; other rows say once, few or many, or leave the size out.

d_call | clone_size | j_call | v_call | cdr3_aa | cdr3_nt
- | - | TRBJ2-7 | TRBV5-1 | CASSSDSLREQYF | TGCGCCAGCAGCTCCGACAGCCTACGGGAGCAGTACTTC
- | - | TRBJ2-7 | TRBV2 | CASGSPISPYEQYF | TGTGCCAGCGGTTCTCCCATATCACCCTACGAGCAGTACTTC
- | - | TRBJ1-1 | TRBV19 | CASRDTLNTEAFF | TGTGCCAGCCGAGACACCCTGAACACTGAAGCTTTCTTT
- | - | TRBJ1-5 | TRBV4-2 | CASSQAYDGYNQPQHF | TGTGCCAGCAGCCAAGCTTACGACGGGTACAATCAGCCCCAGCATTTT
- | - | TRBJ1-3 | TRBV9 | CASSVASSYSGNTIYF | TGTGCCAGCAGCGTAGCTAGCAGCTACTCTGGAAACACCATATATTTT
- | - | TRBJ2-7 | TRBV10-2 | CASSPGPKSSYEQYF | TGCGCCAGCAGTCCTGGGCCTAAAAGCTCCTACGAGCAGTACTTC
- | - | TRBJ2-3 | TRBV9 | CASSVGVGGSTDTQYF | TGTGCCAGCAGCGTAGGGGTTGGGGGCAGCACAGATACGCAGTATTTT
- | - | TRBJ2-5 | TRBV30 | CAWSAEGTRVPHHF | TGTGCCTGGAGTGCAGAAGGGACCCGGGTCCCCCACCACTTC
- | - | TRBJ2-2 | TRBV2 | CASSLTRRANTGELFF | TGTGCCAGCAGTCTCACGCGCAGGGCGAACACCGGGGAGCTGTTTTTT
- | - | TRBJ2-3 | TRBV6-5 | CASSYGGPDTQYF | TGTGCCAGCAGTTACGGCGGGCCGGATACGCAGTATTTT
- | - | TRBJ1-2 | TRBV5-4 | CASSLIGGSGYTF | TGTGCCAGCAGCTTGATAGGAGGGAGTGGCTACACCTTC
TRBD1 | - | TRBJ1-1 | TRBV5-1 | CASSVDRVGTEAFF | TGCGCCAGCAGCGTCGACAGGGTAGGCACTGAAGCTTTCTTT
- | - | TRBJ1-1 | TRBV4-1 | CASSQEVAGAEAFF | TGCGCCAGCAGCCAAGAGGTAGCGGGCGCTGAAGCTTTCTTT
- | - | TRBJ1-2 | TRBV7-2 | CASSLVAGEYNGYTF | TGTGCCAGCAGCTTAGTAGCAGGGGAATATAATGGCTACACCTTC
- | - | TRBJ1-2 | TRBV27 | CASSPRGGGYTF | TGTGCCAGCAGTCCGCGGGGGGGCGGTTACACCTTC
- | - | TRBJ2-1 | TRBV9 | CASSVDGIRSQFF | TGTGCCAGCAGCGTAGATGGCATTAGGTCGCAGTTCTTC
- | - | TRBJ1-4 | TRBV3-1/TRBV3-2 | CASGGGATGSNEKLFF | TGTGCCAGCGGTGGAGGCGCTACAGGGTCTAATGAAAAACTGTTTTTT
- | - | TRBJ1-1 | TRBV5-6 | CASSFGTVNTEAFF | TGTGCCAGCAGCTTCGGTACGGTGAACACTGAAGCTTTCTTT
- | - | TRBJ1-1 | TRBV2 | CASSVIAEAFF | TGTGCCAGCAGTGTAATAGCTGAAGCTTTCTTT
- | once | TRBJ1-1 | TRBV3-1/TRBV3-2 | CASSQGWAGNTEAFF | TGTGCCAGCAGCCAAGGATGGGCGGGGAACACTGAAGCTTTCTTT
TRBD1 | - | TRBJ2-1 | TRBV5-6 | CASSLDWGQGRNEQFF | TGTGCCAGCAGCTTGGACTGGGGACAGGGGCGGAATGAGCAGTTCTTC
- | - | TRBJ1-1 | TRBV3-1/TRBV3-2 | CASSWMNTEAFF | TGTGCCAGCAGTTGGATGAACACTGAAGCTTTCTTT
TRBD2 | once | TRBJ2-5 | TRBV6-5 | CASSPGLATKETQYF | TGTGCCAGCAGTCCGGGACTAGCGACCAAGGAGACCCAGTACTTC
TRBD1 | - | TRBJ1-1 | TRBV19 | CASSVTGGGTEAFF | TGTGCCAGTAGTGTCACAGGGGGCGGCACTGAAGCTTTCTTT
TRBD1 | - | TRBJ1-5 | TRBV9 | CASSVEDRGPFSNQPQHF | TGTGCCAGCAGCGTAGAGGACAGGGGGCCGTTTAGCAATCAGCCCCAGCATTTT
- | - | TRBJ1-6 | TRBV5-1 | CASSIQGVDSPLHF | TGCGCCAGCAGCATACAGGGAGTCGATTCACCCCTCCACTTT
- | few | TRBJ1-2 | TRBV7-6 | CASSRASGEGYTF | TGTGCCAGCAGCCGAGCGTCAGGGGAAGGCTACACCTTC
- | - | TRBJ2-5 | TRBV5-1 | CASSPKDFKTQYF | TGCGCCAGCAGCCCTAAGGACTTCAAGACCCAGTACTTC
- | - | TRBJ1-1 | TRBV5-1 | CASSLGWRTEAFF | TGCGCCAGCAGCTTGGGCTGGAGGACTGAAGCTTTCTTT
- | - | TRBJ2-3 | TRBV27 | CASGLASDTQYF | TGTGCCAGCGGGTTAGCGTCAGATACGCAGTATTTT
TRBD1 | - | TRBJ1-2 | TRBV12-3/TRBV12-4 | CASSWGDRGYTF | TGTGCCAGCAGTTGGGGGGACAGGGGATACACCTTC
- | - | TRBJ1-5 | TRBV19 | CASSINANSNQPQHF | TGTGCCAGTAGTATCAACGCGAATAGCAATCAGCCCCAGCATTTT
- | - | TRBJ1-5 | TRBV4-1 | CASSQDRQGINQPQHF | TGCGCCAGCAGCCAAGATCGGCAGGGGATAAATCAGCCCCAGCATTTT
- | - | TRBJ2-3 | TRBV5-1 | CASSLPQGTDTQYF | TGCGCCAGCAGCTTGCCACAGGGTACAGATACGCAGTATTTT
- | few | TRBJ1-3 | TRBV14 | CASSQGGTVSGNTIYF | TGTGCCAGCAGCCAAGGGGGGACTGTCTCTGGAAACACCATATATTTT
TRBD2 | - | TRBJ2-2 | TRBV30 | CACPRVAGGPGELFF | TGTGCCTGTCCCAGAGTAGCGGGGGGGCCCGGGGAGCTGTTTTTT
TRBD1 | few | TRBJ1-2 | TRBV6-5 | CASSYSTGRNYGYTF | TGTGCCAGCAGTTACTCGACAGGGAGGAACTATGGCTACACCTTC
- | - | TRBJ2-7 | TRBV5-1 | CASSSFGGSLYEQYF | TGCGCCAGCAGCTCGTTTGGGGGGTCTCTCTACGAGCAGTACTTC
- | - | TRBJ2-1 | TRBV3-1/TRBV3-2 | CASSRDLKQFF | TGTGCCAGCAGCCGGGACTTAAAGCAGTTCTTC
- | - | TRBJ2-7 | TRBV7-2 | CASRVDRRDYEQYF | TGTGCCAGCAGAGTGGACAGGCGGGACTACGAGCAGTACTTC
- | - | TRBJ1-1 | TRBV7-2 | CASSTNILGGTEAFF | TGTGCCAGCAGCACAAATATACTGGGGGGAACTGAAGCTTTCTTT
TRBD2 | - | TRBJ2-1 | TRBV7-2 | CASSQGTSEGVNEQFF | TGTGCCAGCAGCCAGGGGACTAGCGAAGGTGTCAATGAGCAGTTCTTC
- | - | TRBJ2-5 | TRBV19 | CASSIRQTHQETQYF | TGTGCCAGTAGTATCAGGCAGACCCACCAAGAGACCCAGTACTTC
- | - | TRBJ1-2 | TRBV14 | CASSLGRNGYTF | TGTGCCAGCAGCCTAGGACGGAATGGCTACACCTTC
TRBD1 | - | TRBJ1-6 | TRBV18 | CASSLNSGTVNSPLHF | TGTGCCAGCTCCCTCAATTCCGGGACAGTGAATTCACCCCTCCACTTT
- | once | TRBJ1-1 | TRBV11-2 | CASSSTRRNTEAFF | TGTGCCAGCAGCTCCACCCGGCGGAACACTGAAGCTTTCTTT
- | - | TRBJ2-1 | TRBV7-9 | CASSLRAGGSSYNEQFF | TGTGCCAGCAGCTTAAGGGCCGGAGGGAGCTCCTACAATGAGCAGTTCTTC